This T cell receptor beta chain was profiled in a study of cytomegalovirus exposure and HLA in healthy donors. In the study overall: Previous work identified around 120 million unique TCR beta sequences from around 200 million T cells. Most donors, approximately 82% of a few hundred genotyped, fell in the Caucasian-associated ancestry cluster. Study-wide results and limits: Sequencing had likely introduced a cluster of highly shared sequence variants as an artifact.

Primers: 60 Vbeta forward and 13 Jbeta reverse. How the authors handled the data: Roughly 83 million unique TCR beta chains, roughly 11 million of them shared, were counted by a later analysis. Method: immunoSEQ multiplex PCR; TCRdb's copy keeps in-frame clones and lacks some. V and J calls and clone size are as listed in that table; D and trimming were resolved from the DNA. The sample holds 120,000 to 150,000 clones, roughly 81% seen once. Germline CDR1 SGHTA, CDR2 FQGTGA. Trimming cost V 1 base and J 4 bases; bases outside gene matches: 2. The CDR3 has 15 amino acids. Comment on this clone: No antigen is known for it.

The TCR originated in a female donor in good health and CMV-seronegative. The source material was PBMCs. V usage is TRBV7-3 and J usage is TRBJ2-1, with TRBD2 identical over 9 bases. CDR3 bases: TGTGCCAGCAGCTTAATGACTAGCGGTTACAATGAGCAGTTCTTC. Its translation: CASSLMTSGYNEQFF.